A single sample gave rise to the 24 T cell receptor beta chains below, sequenced in a study of blood T cell repertoires in COVID-19. Profiling relied on immunoSEQ multiplex PCR, and the TCRdb table lists in-frame clones only, not all of them. The sample has about 390,000 clones; around 87% are singletons. Sequencing was carried out using peripheral blood. All receptors derive from a woman in her fifties or sixties with COVID-19, enrolled during active disease.

The chain is built from TRBV5-1 and TRBJ1-1; 8 bases are shared with TRBD1. Germline CDR1 reads SGHRS; CDR2 reads YFSETQ. CDR3 length: 16 amino acids. V trimming: 2 bases; J trimming: 11 bases; junction bases outside the gene matches: 17. The CDR3 nucleotides read TGCGCCAGCAGCTTAATTACCCTCGGGACAGGCCCTGGGGCTTTCTTT. Encoded protein: CASSLITLGTGPGAFF.

This chain uses TRBV5-6 with TRBJ1-6; D is ambiguous. This CDR3 region has 16 residues. The germline gives CDR1 SGHDT, CDR2 YYEEEE. Trimming shortened V by 2 bases and J by 0 bases, and 9 bases separated the two germline ends. CDR3 in DNA: TGTGCCAGCAGCTTTTATGAGAGCTCCTATAATTCACCCCTCCACTTT. Protein sequence: CASSFYESSYNSPLHF.

The chain employs TRBV24-1 and TRBJ1-1; 7 positions match TRBD1. Germline V gives CDR1 KGHDR, CDR2 SFDVKD. CDR3 length: 17 residues. V was pared by 8 bases and J by 4 bases, with 18 bases of the junction left unmatched. CDR3 in amino acids: CATIAYRGYPLGTEAFF. The DNA of the CDR3 is TGTGCCACCATCGCGTACAGGGGCTATCCTCTGGGCACTGAAGCTTTCTTT.

In this sample, this clone turned up once. This chain uses TRBV5-1 with TRBJ2-1, with TRBD2 matching over 10 bases. Germline assignment: CDR1 SGHRS and CDR2 YFSETQ. The CDR3 runs to 17 residues. Trimming took 0 bases from V and 3 from J; bases not matched to a gene: 6. The CDR3 DNA sequence: TGCGCCAGCAGCTTGGTCCTAGCGGGGGACCTCTACAATGAGCAGTTCTTC. This translates into CASSLVLAGDLYNEQFF. Full variable domain (outside the CDR3, taken from reference TRBV5-1 and TRBJ2-1): KAGVTQTPRYLIKTRGQQVTLSCSPISGHRSVSWYQQTPGQGLQFLFEYFSETQRNKGNFPGRFSGRQFSNSRSEMNVSTLELGDSALYLCASSLVLAGDLYNEQFFGPGTRLTVL.

On this clone itself: Other DNA sequences in the sample encode the same CDR3. V gene TRBV6-5 combines with J gene TRBJ1-1; 7 nucleotides line up with TRBD1. V shed 3 bases and J 5 bases; nucleotides not matched to a gene: 6. The germline V gene has CDR1 MNHEY and CDR2 SVGAGI. The CDR3 contains 14 residues. The CDR3 reads CASSYDRVRTEAFF. The CDR3 region has the DNA TGTGCCAGCAGTTATGACAGGGTCAGGACTGAAGCTTTCTTT.

This chain links TRBV9 with TRBJ1-3; 10 positions match TRBD1. This CDR3 has 16 residues. Germline V CDR1 and CDR2: SGDLS, YYNGEE. Unmatched junction bases numbered 10, after V lost 5 bases and J lost 5 bases. The CDR3 sequence is CASSAGGQGRRNTIYF. The CDR3 region has the DNA TGTGCCAGCAGTGCTGGGGGACAGGGGCGAAGAAACACCATATATTTT. The complete variable domain, with remaining parts taken from reference TRBV9 and TRBJ1-3, reads DSGVTQTPKHLITATGQRVTLRCSPRSGDLSVYWYQQSLDQGLQFLIQYYNGEERAKGNILERFSAQQFPDLHSELNLSSLELGDSALYFCASSAGGQGRRNTIYFGEGSWLTVV.

V gene TRBV6-5 combines with J gene TRBJ2-7; TRBD2 matches at 11 bases. CDR3 size: 14 residues. Germline V lookup: CDR1 MNHEY, CDR2 SVGAGI. Losses at the gene ends were 6 bases for V and 2 bases for J; bases not matched to a gene: 3. CDR3 protein: CASSRTSGPYEQYF. CDR3 in DNA: TGTGCCAGCAGCCGGACTAGCGGGCCCTACGAGCAGTACTTC.

V usage is TRBV5-8 and J usage is TRBJ2-3; 8 bases match TRBD2. Germline V gene data show CDR1 as SGHTS and CDR2 as YDEGEE. The CDR3 has 18 amino acids. V dropped 1 base and J dropped 2; count of bases not matched to a gene: 12. The CDR3 DNA follows: TGTGCCAGCAGCTTGTCGGCGGGGGGTAGCCCCTCCACAGATACGCAGTATTTT. Encoded protein: CASSLSAGGSPSTDTQYF.

The rearrangement uses TRBV28 and TRBJ1-3; D not resolved. The germline gives CDR1 MDHEN, CDR2 SYDVKM. The ends were cut back, 5 bases at V and 4 bases at J, with 15 bases in the middle. The CDR3 has 15 residues. The CDR3 coding sequence is TGTGCCAGCAGTCATACAACGTTTCCCGGAAACACCATATATTTT. It specifies CASSHTTFPGNTIYF. Drawing the rest from reference TRBV28 and TRBJ1-3, the complete variable domain is DVKVTQSSRYLVKRTGEKVFLECVQDMDHENMFWYRQDPGLGLRLIYFSYDVKMKEKGDIPEGYSVSREKKERFSLILESASTNQTSMYLCASSHTTFPGNTIYFGEGSWLTVV.

This sequence joins TRBV12-3 or TRBV12-4 and TRBJ2-1; D is possibly TRBD1 (5 bases). This CDR3 spans 13 amino acids. The germline V and J ends were trimmed by 2 bases and 10 bases, with 12 bases remaining between them. CDR3 nucleotides: TGTGCCAGCAGTTTATCTTGGGGCGGAGAGCAGTTCTTC. Translation gives CASSLSWGGEQFF.

The chain has TRBV5-1 and TRBJ2-1; 9 bases are a match to TRBD1. The ends lost 4 bases at V and 7 bases at J; junction bases unmatched: 9. Germline CDR1 reads SGHRS; CDR2 reads YFSETQ. The CDR3 consists of 15 residues. The DNA of the CDR3 is TGCGCCAGCAGCCGGAGACAGGGGGGAGGAAATGAGCAGTTCTTC. Its translation: CASSRRQGGGNEQFF.

V and J are TRBV15 and TRBJ2-1; 9 positions agree with TRBD2. Unmatched junction bases numbered 3, after V lost 7 bases and J lost 2 bases. Looked up from germline, CDR1 is LNHNV and CDR2 is YYDKDF (reference sequence). This CDR3 is 14 amino acids long. The CDR3 nucleotides are TGTGCCACCAAAAGACTAGCGGCCTACAATGAGCAGTTCTTC. Translation gives CATKRLAAYNEQFF.

Ten or more counts support this clone. The chain joins TRBV4-2 to TRBJ2-3, with 10 nucleotides matching TRBD2. V trimming: 4 bases; J trimming: 3 bases; junction bases outside the gene matches: 10. CDR1 and CDR2 from the germline V gene are LGHNA and YNFKEQ. There are 17 residues in the CDR3. CDR3 amino acids: CASSPEVAGGPTDTQYF. As DNA, the CDR3 is TGTGCCAGCAGCCCCGAGGTAGCGGGGGGCCCAACAGATACGCAGTATTTT.

This clone was detected only once. The chain is built from TRBV30 and TRBJ1-2, with unresolved D. This CDR3 region has 17 residues. Germline V lookup: CDR1 GTSNPN, CDR2 SVGIG (reference sequence). V gave up 2 bases and J gave up 0 bases, with 19 bases separating them. In DNA form, the CDR3 reads TGTGCCTGGAGTCGACTAAGGGTAGAGGCCTCTAACTATGGCTACACCTTC. It is translated as CAWSRLRVEASNYGYTF.

The rearrangement joins TRBV18 to TRBJ2-1, with D possibly being TRBD2 (6 bases). V was trimmed by 3 bases and J by 7 bases, leaving 10 bases between them. The CDR3 length is 13 residues. Germline values: CDR1 KGHSH, CDR2 LQKENI. The CDR3 loop is CASSPMAGNEQFF. The CDR3 coding sequence is TGTGCCAGCTCACCCATGGCGGGGAATGAGCAGTTCTTC.

V is TRBV7-9 and J is TRBJ2-7, with 9 bases lining up with TRBD1. This CDR3 has 14 amino acids. Germline loops: CDR1 SEHNR, CDR2 FQNEAQ (reference sequence). The J segment lost 6 bases and the V segment lost 4 bases, leaving 7 bases of the junction unmatched. CDR3 in amino acids: CASSWGDRVSEQYF. The CDR3 DNA reads TGTGCCAGCAGCTGGGGGGACAGGGTGTCCGAGCAGTACTTC.

The gene calls are TRBV28 and TRBJ2-2; the D gene is possibly TRBD1 (5 bases). The CDR3 sequence is 15 residues long. With 0 bases removed from V and 7 bases from J, the gap between germline ends came to 12 bases. Germline V gives CDR1 MDHEN, CDR2 SYDVKM. In DNA, the CDR3 is TGTGCCAGCAGTTTATGGGCGTTTCAGGGCGGGGAGCTGTTTTTT. It codes for CASSLWAFQGGELFF.

The rearrangement uses TRBV6-5 and TRBJ2-2, with D perhaps TRBD2 (6 bases). The germline CDR1 and CDR2 sequences are MNHEY and SVGAGI. The ends were cut back, 0 bases at V and 4 bases at J, with 9 bases in the middle. The CDR3 covers 15 residues. Here the CDR3 reads CASSYSGGSTGELFF. CDR3 nucleotide sequence: TGTGCCAGCAGTTACTCGGGGGGTAGCACCGGGGAGCTGTTTTTT.

V and J are TRBV7-2 and TRBJ2-6; possible D gene TRBD1, 7 bases. This CDR3 contains 16 residues. The germline V and J ends were trimmed by 3 bases and 4 bases, with 13 bases remaining between them. Germline V gene data show CDR1 as SGHTA and CDR2 as FQGNSA. The CDR3 sequence: CASSFPGGRGANVLTF. CDR3 nucleotides: TGTGCCAGCAGCTTTCCAGGGGGGCGCGGGGCCAACGTCCTGACTTTC.

This chain joins TRBV28 and TRBJ1-1; D gene ambiguous. Germline V gene lookup returns CDR1 MDHEN and CDR2 SYDVKM. The CDR3 loop spans 13 amino acids. V lost 6 bases, J lost 7 bases, and 15 bases lay in between. CDR3 coding DNA: TGTGCCAGCAGCAAACCGAGGCCGTTTGAAGCTTTCTTT. This sequence encodes CASSKPRPFEAFF.

This chain connects TRBV7-3 to TRBJ2-1, with D possibly being TRBD1 (6 bases). From germline, CDR1 is SGHTA and CDR2 FQGTGA. The CDR3 contains 16 residues. V dropped 2 bases and J dropped 3 bases, with 14 bases sitting between them. In DNA form, the CDR3 reads TGTGCCAGCAGCTTATGTGTTTGGGGGCTCTACAATGAGCAGTTCTTC. It specifies CASSLCVWGLYNEQFF.

The J gene is TRBJ2-7, the V gene TRBV6-5; D ambiguous. V lost 0 bases to trimming and J lost 3 bases, with 6 bases between them. The CDR3 extends over 13 amino acids. Germline V gene sequence: CDR1 MNHEY, CDR2 SVGAGI. As DNA, the CDR3 is TGTGCCAGCAGTTACTCACAGAGCTACGAGCAGTACTTC. Its translation: CASSYSQSYEQYF.

The chain recombines TRBV18 with TRBJ2-3, with no clear D. There are 14 residues in the CDR3. The V and J ends lost 6 bases and 2 bases respectively, with 12 bases between them. The V gene's germline CDR1 is KGHSH and CDR2 LQKENI. The DNA for the CDR3 is TGTGCCAGCTCCCCTGGCCATGACACAGATACGCAGTATTTT. This gives the protein CASSPGHDTDTQYF.

J is TRBJ2-2 and V is TRBV27; the D gene is possibly TRBD2 (5 bases). This CDR3 spans 18 amino acids. Germline V gives CDR1 MNHEY, CDR2 SMNVEV (reference sequence). The germline V and J ends were trimmed by 2 bases and 2 bases, with 18 bases remaining between them. CDR3 nucleotide sequence: TGTGCCAGCAGTTTAATTCCCGGGGATTATAGAAACACCGGGGAGCTGTTTTTT. Translated: CASSLIPGDYRNTGELFF.